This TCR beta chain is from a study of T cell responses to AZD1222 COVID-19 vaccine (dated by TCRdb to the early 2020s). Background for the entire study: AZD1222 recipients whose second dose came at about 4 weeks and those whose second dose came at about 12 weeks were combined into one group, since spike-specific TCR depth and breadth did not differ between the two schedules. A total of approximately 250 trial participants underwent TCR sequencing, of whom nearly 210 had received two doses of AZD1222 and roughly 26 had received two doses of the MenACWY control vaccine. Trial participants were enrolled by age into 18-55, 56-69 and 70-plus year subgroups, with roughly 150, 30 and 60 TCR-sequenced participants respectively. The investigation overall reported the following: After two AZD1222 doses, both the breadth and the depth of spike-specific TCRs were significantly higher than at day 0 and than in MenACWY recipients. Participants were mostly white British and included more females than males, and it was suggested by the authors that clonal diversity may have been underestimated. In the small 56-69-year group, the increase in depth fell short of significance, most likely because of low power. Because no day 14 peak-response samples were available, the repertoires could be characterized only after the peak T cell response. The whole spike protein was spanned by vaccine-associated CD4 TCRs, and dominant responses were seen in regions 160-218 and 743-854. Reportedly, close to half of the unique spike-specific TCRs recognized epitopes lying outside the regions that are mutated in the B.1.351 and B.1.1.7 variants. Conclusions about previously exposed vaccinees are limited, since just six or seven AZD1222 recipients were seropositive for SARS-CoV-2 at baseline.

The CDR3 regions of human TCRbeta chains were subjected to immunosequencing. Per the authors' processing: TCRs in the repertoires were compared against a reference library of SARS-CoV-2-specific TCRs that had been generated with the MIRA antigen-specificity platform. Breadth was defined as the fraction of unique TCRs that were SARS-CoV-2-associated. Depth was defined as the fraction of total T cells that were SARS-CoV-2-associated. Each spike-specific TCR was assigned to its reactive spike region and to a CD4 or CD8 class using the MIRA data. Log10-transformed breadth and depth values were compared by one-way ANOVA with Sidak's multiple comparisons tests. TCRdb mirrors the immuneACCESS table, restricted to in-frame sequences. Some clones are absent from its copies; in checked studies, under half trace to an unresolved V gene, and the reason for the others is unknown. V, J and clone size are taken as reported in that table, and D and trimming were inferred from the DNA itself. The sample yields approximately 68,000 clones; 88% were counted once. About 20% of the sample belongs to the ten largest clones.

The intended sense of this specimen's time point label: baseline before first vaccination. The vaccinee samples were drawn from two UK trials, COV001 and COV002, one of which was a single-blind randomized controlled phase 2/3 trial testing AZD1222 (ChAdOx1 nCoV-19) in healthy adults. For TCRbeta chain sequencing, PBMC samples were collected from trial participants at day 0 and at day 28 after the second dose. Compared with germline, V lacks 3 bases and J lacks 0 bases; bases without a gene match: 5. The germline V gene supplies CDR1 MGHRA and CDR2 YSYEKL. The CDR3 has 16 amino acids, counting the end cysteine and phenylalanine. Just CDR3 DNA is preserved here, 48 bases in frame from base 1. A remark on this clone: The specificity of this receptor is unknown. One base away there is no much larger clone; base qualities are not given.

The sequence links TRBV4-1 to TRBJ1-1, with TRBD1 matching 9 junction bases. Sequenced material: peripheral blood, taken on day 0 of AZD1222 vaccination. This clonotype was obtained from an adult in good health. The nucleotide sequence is TGCGCCAGCAGCCACGGGACAGGGACCCTGAACACTGAAGCTTTCTTT. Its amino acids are CASSHGTGTLNTEAFF.